This TCR beta chain was documented in a study of blood T cell repertoires in COVID-19. Study context: COVID-19 samples, acute and convalescent, were from the United States, Italy and Spain.

Germline-derived CDR1 and CDR2 are MNHEY and SVGAGI. The V gene lost 7 bases and the J gene lost 3 bases, with 19 bases spanning the gap. This CDR3 has 15 residues. In the source study's methods: Estimation of nucleated cell counts relied on the amplification of reference gene primers. Assay used: immunoSEQ multiplex PCR; TCRdb lists only in-frame clones, some missing. The DNA was the basis for D and trimming; V, J and clone size are from that table. The sample records 67,000 or so clones, about four fifths being singletons. This TCR derives from a woman between 70 and 85 years old with acute or convalescent COVID-19. The rearrangement uses TRBV6-5 and TRBJ2-7; D ambiguous. Sequencing used peripheral blood. CDR3 coding DNA: TGTGCCAGCACCCGACCCGGTGGCGGAAACTACGAGCAGTACTTC. Protein product: CASTRPGGGNYEQYF.